Below, one T cell receptor beta chain is given with its context. The antigen is unknown. This specimen comes from a study of T cell responses to AZD1222 COVID-19 vaccine. Clones were read by immunoSEQ multiplex PCR, and TCRdb kept only the in-frame ones, dropping some. The table has around 150,000 clones, roughly 94% seen once. Whole-study findings and limits: Dominant at 160-218 and 743-854, vaccine-associated CD4 TCRs also spanned spike. Baseline seropositivity characterized only six AZD1222 recipients. Unmutated variant regions reportedly attract nearly half of all spike-specific TCRs. Clonal diversity may have been underestimated, and the donors were mostly white British, with more females than males.

The CDR3 is made up of 12 amino acids. V was clipped by 6 bases and J by 0 bases, with 3 bases between them. Per the germline V gene, CDR1 is LNHDA and CDR2 is SQIVND (reference sequence). The source material was peripheral blood, sampled on day 0 of MenACWY control vaccination. The source of this sequence is an adult in good health. The chain couples TRBV19 to TRBJ1-3, with unresolved D. The CDR3, as DNA: TGTGCCAGTAGAAGCTCTGGAAACACCATATATTTT. Translating gives CASRSSGNTIYF.